Presented here are 30 T cell receptor beta chains from one specimen sequenced in a study of T cells in Graves' hyperthyroidism and ophthalmopathy. The source material, RNA transcripts, was used to amplify TCR beta CDR3 regions. Initially, a first-round RT-PCR of the TCR CDR3 employed the HTBI primer set. TCRdb reprocessed the multiplex PCR reads via MiXCR and lists one record per CDR3 protein. Counted here are some 620,000 distinct CDR3 sequences, 15% to 20% occurring once; the ten biggest clones make up 3.5% to 4%. Sequenced material: blood. These receptors were collected from a woman in her thirties with Graves' hyperthyroidism.

This clonotype occurred a few times. The chain combines TRBV5-4 with TRBJ2-3; D is possibly TRBD2 (5 bases). The CDR3 runs to 13 residues. From germline, CDR1 is SGHNT and CDR2 YYREEE (reference sequence). V was clipped by 0 bases and J by 5 bases, with 7 bases between them. CDR3 in amino acids: CASSLDRGDTQYF. The DNA for the CDR3 is TGTGCCAGCAGCTTGGACCGGGGAGATACGCAGTATTTT.

In its sample, this clonotype was seen a few times. CDR3 in amino acids: CASIPTGQGNSPLHF. The CDR3 coding sequence is TGTGCCAGCATCCCTACGGGACAGGGTAATTCACCCCTCCACTTT. The chain uses TRBV6-1 and TRBJ1-6; TRBD1 aligns across 9 bases. The CDR3 covers 15 residues. Unmatched junction bases numbered 7, after V lost 7 bases and J lost 6 bases. Germline V CDR1 and CDR2: MNHNS, SASEGT.

The chain has TRBV7-3 and TRBJ1-1; the match to TRBD1 covers 9 bases. Germline V gives CDR1 SGHTA, CDR2 FQGTGA. V was pared by 5 bases and J by 5 bases, with 6 bases of the junction left unmatched. The CDR3 spans 14 residues. In nucleotides, the CDR3 is TGTGCCAGCAGCCCTTGGGACAGGGAGACTGAAGCTTTCTTT. Translated, it gives CASSPWDRETEAFF.

V and J are TRBV28 and TRBJ1-2, with 8 bases matching TRBD1. The CDR3 loop spans 13 amino acids. Germline loops: CDR1 MDHEN, CDR2 SYDVKM. After removal of 3 bases from V and 8 bases from J, the junction contained 5 bases not matched to a gene. The CDR3 is CASSLYRGEGYTF. CDR3 DNA: TGTGCCAGCAGTTTGTACAGGGGGGAAGGCTACACCTTC.

This clonotype has ten or more counts. The chain has TRBV29-1 and TRBJ2-1; 11 bases are shared with TRBD2. The CDR3 is 13 amino acids. V dropped 7 bases and J dropped 8; count of bases not matched to a gene: 7. Germline CDR1 and CDR2: SQVTM and ANQGSEA. CDR3 sequence: CSAALAGVYEQFF. CDR3 coding DNA: TGCAGCGCCGCACTAGCGGGAGTTTATGAGCAGTTCTTC.

As for this clonotype: Without the conserved terminal phenylalanine or tryptophan, this CDR3 likely stems from a read error. This rearrangement joins TRBV13 to TRBJ1-1; D possibly corresponds to TRBD1 (6 bases). Germline loops: CDR1 PRHDT, CDR2 FYEKMQ (reference sequence). Trimming took 4 bases from V and 7 from J, leaving 22 bases between them. The CDR3 runs 16 residues. The CDR3 region is CASSSISQGPRHEAFL. Here the CDR3 DNA reads TGTGCCAGCAGCTCTATTTCACAGGGTCCCCGACATGAAGCTTTCCTT.

The chain recombines TRBV7-3 with TRBJ2-2; D is unresolved. This CDR3 is built from 13 residues. Trimming shortened V by 11 bases and J by 6 bases, and 16 bases separated the two germline ends. CDR1 and CDR2 from the germline V gene are SGHTA and FQGTGA. The CDR3 nucleotides read TGTGCCCAGAACGCCCCTCAATCCGGGGAGCTGTTTTTT. The encoded protein is CAQNAPQSGELFF.

This sequence joins TRBV12-3 or TRBV12-4 and TRBJ2-3; TRBD2 agrees at 9 bases. J lost 0 bases, V lost 5 bases, and 6 bases had no gene match. The CDR3 extends over 16 amino acids. The CDR3 DNA reads as TGTGCCAGCAGTCCCGGGGCGGGAGGGAGCACAGATACGCAGTATTTT. Amino acids: CASSPGAGGSTDTQYF.

This clonotype appeared many times. The V gene is TRBV28, the J gene TRBJ2-1; 12 bases line up with TRBD1. Germline CDR1 reads MDHEN; CDR2 reads SYDVKM. V gave up 7 bases and J gave up 8 bases; unmatched junction bases: 9. The CDR3 length is 15 residues. The CDR3 DNA reads as TGTGCCAGCATGGGGGGCGGGACAGGGGGCGATGAGCAGTTCTTC. The encoded protein is CASMGGGTGGDEQFF. The full variable domain, with the rest looked up from reference TRBV28 and TRBJ2-1, is DVKVTQSSRYLVKRTGEKVFLECVQDMDHENMFWYRQDPGLGLRLIYFSYDVKMKEKGDIPEGYSVSREKKERFSLILESASTNQTSMYLCASMGGGTGGDEQFFGPGTRLTVL.

This chain uses TRBV20-1 with TRBJ1-4; D perhaps matches TRBD1 (6 bases). This CDR3 has 12 residues. The V gene lost 7 bases and the J gene lost 7 bases, with 13 bases spanning the gap. The V gene's germline CDR1 is DFQATT and CDR2 SNEGSKA (reference sequence). CDR3 sequence: CSGQARSEKLFF. For the CDR3, the DNA is TGCAGTGGACAGGCCCGCAGTGAAAAACTGTTTTTT.

This clonotype appeared many times. This chain connects TRBV28 to TRBJ1-1; the match to TRBD1 covers 10 bases. The CDR3 has 14 residues. Germline values: CDR1 MDHEN, CDR2 SYDVKM. J gave up 8 bases and V 5 bases, and 8 bases lay outside the gene matches. CDR3 nucleotides: TGTGCCAGCAGTCTACGACAGGGGGCTTGGGAAGCTTTCTTT. This codes for CASSLRQGAWEAFF.

This clonotype was counted a few times. This chain links TRBV9 with TRBJ2-3, with a weak D call TRBD2 (6 bases). Germline CDR1 and CDR2: SGDLS and YYNGEE. CDR3 length: 15 amino acids. V lost 3 bases and J lost 0, with 11 bases in between. CDR3 sequence (DNA): TGTGCCAGCAGCGAGGGACTTACTAGCACAGATACGCAGTATTTT. It encodes CASSEGLTSTDTQYF.

This clonotype was seen ten or more times. The rearrangement links TRBV29-1 to TRBJ2-1; TRBD1 agrees at 7 bases. The junction had 9 bases not matched to a gene; V was cut back by 2 bases and J by 5 bases. The length of the CDR3 is 15 residues. The germline gives CDR1 SQVTM, CDR2 ANQGSEA. CDR3 amino acids: CSVEKTGTVNNEQFF. CDR3 nucleotides: TGCAGCGTTGAAAAAACCGGGACAGTGAACAATGAGCAGTTCTTC.

This clonotype was observed at least ten times. The V gene is TRBV12-3 or TRBV12-4, the J gene TRBJ2-1, with TRBD2 matching over 8 bases. With V trimmed by 0 bases and J by 8 bases, 21 bases remained unmatched. The CDR3 runs to 20 residues. Here the CDR3 reads CASSLALVREAPPTGDEQFF. The DNA of the CDR3 is TGTGCCAGCAGTTTAGCTCTGGTGCGGGAGGCTCCCCCGACCGGAGATGAGCAGTTCTTC.

The chain links TRBV10-2 to TRBJ2-2; either TRBD1 or TRBD2 may fit D (5 bases each). This CDR3 comprises 15 residues. The ends were cut back, 1 base at V and 2 bases at J, with 8 bases in the middle. Germline values: CDR1 WSHSY, CDR2 SAAADI. The CDR3 loop reads CASSEYGDNTGELFF. The CDR3 DNA reads TGCGCCAGCAGTGAGTACGGGGACAACACCGGGGAGCTGTTTTTT.

This clonotype has just one count. CDR3 DNA: TGTGCCAGCAGTCAGTCCCGCAGGGCAGTATACTATGGCTACACCTTC. Amino acids: CASSQSRRAVYYGYTF. V gene TRBV28 combines with J gene TRBJ1-2; D perhaps matches TRBD1 (5 bases). V lost 5 bases, J lost 3 bases, and 19 bases lay in between. Germline assignment: CDR1 MDHEN and CDR2 SYDVKM. The CDR3 loop spans 16 amino acids.

In this sample, this clonotype turned up many times. The V gene is TRBV27, the J gene TRBJ2-3; D unclear. V was trimmed by 2 bases and J by 2 bases, leaving 11 bases between them. The CDR3 spans 15 residues. CDR1 and CDR2 (germline): MNHEY, SMNVEV (reference sequence). The CDR3 DNA is TGTGCCAGCAGTTTAAACCCTGTCTTCACAGATACGCAGTATTTT. As protein: CASSLNPVFTDTQYF.

The chain's CDR3 is CASSPVAGGDYEQYF. The CDR3 bases are TGTGCCAGCAGTCCGGTGGCGGGAGGGGATTACGAGCAGTACTTC. The V gene is TRBV12-3 or TRBV12-4, the J gene TRBJ2-7; 9 bases align to TRBD2. This CDR3 is built from 15 residues. V lost 5 bases to trimming and J lost 4 bases; unmatched junction nucleotides: 9.

J is TRBJ2-1 and V is TRBV6-1; the D call may be TRBD1 or TRBD2 (5 bases each). V was clipped by 4 bases and J by 8 bases, with 12 bases between them. Germline loops: CDR1 MNHNS, CDR2 SASEGT. The CDR3 contains 13 residues. CDR3 nucleotides: TGTGCCAGCAGTGGGTACGGGGCTGATGAGCAGTTCTTC. It encodes CASSGYGADEQFF.

The V gene is TRBV2, the J gene TRBJ1-2; the match to TRBD1 covers 10 bases. V shed 10 bases and J 3 bases; nucleotides not matched to a gene: 11. The CDR3 is 15 amino acids. Germline V gene data show CDR1 as SNHLY and CDR2 as FYNNEI. CDR3 sequence: CATRSTGGAYYGYTF. The CDR3 DNA reads as TGTGCCACGCGTTCGACAGGGGGCGCTTACTATGGCTACACCTTC.

This clonotype came up many times. The gene calls are TRBV7-3 and TRBJ2-1, with 9 bases identical to TRBD2. Losses at the gene ends were 5 bases for V and 12 bases for J; bases not matched to a gene: 8. Germline loops: CDR1 SGHTA, CDR2 FQGTGA. The CDR3 extends over 13 amino acids. This CDR3 is CASSAVAGVGQFF. Here the CDR3 DNA reads TGTGCCAGCAGCGCTGTAGCGGGAGTTGGGCAGTTCTTC.

V is TRBV12-3 or TRBV12-4 and J is TRBJ2-7, with D possibly matching TRBD1 (5 bases). CDR3 length: 15 residues. Deletions cut 3 bases from V and 2 bases from J, with 14 bases between. CDR3 nucleotide sequence: TGTGCCAGCAGTTTGGGGCTCTCTCGGACCTACGAGCAGTACTTC. Protein: CASSLGLSRTYEQYF.

The chain recombines TRBV7-6 with TRBJ2-7, with D perhaps matching TRBD1 (6 bases). The length of the CDR3 is 16 residues. Germline loops: CDR1 SGHVS, CDR2 FNYEAQ. Trimming left V 0 bases short and J 2 bases short, with 14 bases between. CDR3 in amino acids: CASSLALGHSTYEQYF. In nucleotides, the CDR3 is TGTGCCAGCAGCTTAGCGCTGGGACATTCAACCTACGAGCAGTACTTC. Full variable domain (rest looked up from reference TRBV7-6 and TRBJ2-7): GAGVSQSPRYKVTKRGQDVALRCDPISGHVSLYWYRQALGQGPEFLTYFNYEAQQDKSGLPNDRFSAERPEGSISTLTIQRTEQRDSAMYRCASSLALGHSTYEQYFGPGTRLTVT.

The V call is TRBV27, the J call TRBJ1-2; 10 nucleotides agree with TRBD1. J gave up 5 bases and V 5 bases, and 8 bases lay outside the gene matches. The CDR3 covers 15 residues. CDR1 and CDR2 from the germline V gene are MNHEY and SMNVEV (reference sequence). CDR3 nucleotide sequence: TGTGCCAGCAGTACCCGGACAGGGGGGGATTATGGCTACACCTTC. Translated: CASSTRTGGDYGYTF.

This clonotype was detected only a few times. At one of its ends the junction is not consistent with the germline gene, which may arise from a read error. The CDR3: CTSSLEPPPDTQYF. The CDR3 DNA reads TGTACCAGCAGCTTAGAGCCTCCCCCAGATACGCAGTATTTT. The chain carries TRBV11-2 and TRBJ2-3; the D is unclear. This CDR3 has 14 residues. Germline values: CDR1 SGHAT, CDR2 FQNNGV.

This clonotype has ten or more counts. The chain recombines TRBV27 with TRBJ1-1; the D gene is possibly TRBD1 (5 bases). V was pared by 3 bases and J by 1 base, with 9 bases between. Germline V gives CDR1 MNHEY, CDR2 SMNVEV (reference sequence). There are 14 residues in the CDR3. The CDR3 sequence is CASSFLQGNTEAFF. The CDR3 DNA sequence: TGTGCCAGCAGTTTCTTGCAGGGGAACACTGAAGCTTTCTTT.

This clonotype was detected a few times. The rearrangement joins TRBV4-1 to TRBJ2-3; D gene uncertain. Germline V gives CDR1 MGHRA, CDR2 YSYEKL. The V end lost 0 bases, the J end lost 0 bases, and 10 bases lay between the germline ends. This CDR3 is built from 16 residues. Written as DNA, the CDR3 is TGCGCCAGCAGCCAAGATCGACGTCTTAGCACAGATACGCAGTATTTT. Its protein is CASSQDRRLSTDTQYF.

This clonotype was observed at least ten times. This chain links TRBV20-1 with TRBJ2-7; D remains ambiguous. Trimming cost V 3 bases and J 0 bases, with 9 bases left between them. In germline, CDR1 is DFQATT, CDR2 SNEGSKA (reference sequence). CDR3 size: 13 residues. The CDR3, as DNA: TGCAGTGCTAGGTGGGTCGCCTCCTACGAGCAGTACTTC. Amino acids: CSARWVASYEQYF.

The V gene is TRBV19, the J gene TRBJ1-2; D may be TRBD1 (5 bases). Germline V gives CDR1 LNHDA, CDR2 SQIVND (reference sequence). V lost 5 bases and J lost 1, with 14 bases in between. CDR3 length: 15 amino acids. The CDR3 reads CASSSGQHNNYGYTF. As DNA, the CDR3 is TGTGCCAGTAGTTCGGGGCAGCACAATAACTATGGCTACACCTTC. The full variable domain, completed using reference TRBV19 and TRBJ1-2, is DGGITQSPKYLFRKEGQNVTLSCEQNLNHDAMYWYRQDPGQGLRLIYYSQIVNDFQKGDIAEGYSVSREKKESFPLTVTSAQKNPTAFYLCASSSGQHNNYGYTFGSGTRLTVV.

This clonotype was found many times. This chain connects TRBV2 to TRBJ1-6, with a weak D call TRBD1 (5 bases). V was shortened by 3 bases and J by 11 bases, with 20 bases between the two germline ends. CDR3 size: 16 residues. Germline loops: CDR1 SNHLY, CDR2 FYNNEI. The CDR3 DNA follows: TGTGCCAGCAGTGACACCCTCCGGGGCGGTGAGACACCCCTCCACTTT. As protein: CASSDTLRGGETPLHF.